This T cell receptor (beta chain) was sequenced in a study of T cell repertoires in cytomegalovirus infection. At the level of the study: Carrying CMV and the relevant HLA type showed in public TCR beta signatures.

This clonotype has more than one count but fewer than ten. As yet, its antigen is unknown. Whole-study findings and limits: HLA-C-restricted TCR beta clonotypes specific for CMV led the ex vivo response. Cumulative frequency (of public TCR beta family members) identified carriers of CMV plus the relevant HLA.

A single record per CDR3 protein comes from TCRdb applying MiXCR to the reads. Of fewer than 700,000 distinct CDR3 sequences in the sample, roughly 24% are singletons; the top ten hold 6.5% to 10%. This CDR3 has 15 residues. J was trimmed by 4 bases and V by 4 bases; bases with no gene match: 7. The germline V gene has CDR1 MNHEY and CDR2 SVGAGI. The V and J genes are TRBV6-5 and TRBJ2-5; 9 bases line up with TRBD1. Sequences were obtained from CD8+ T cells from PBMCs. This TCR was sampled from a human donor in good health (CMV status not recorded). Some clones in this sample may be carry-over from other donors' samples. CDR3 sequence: CASSSRDRDGETQYF. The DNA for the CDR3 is TGTGCCAGCAGTTCCCGGGACAGGGACGGAGAGACCCAGTACTTC.